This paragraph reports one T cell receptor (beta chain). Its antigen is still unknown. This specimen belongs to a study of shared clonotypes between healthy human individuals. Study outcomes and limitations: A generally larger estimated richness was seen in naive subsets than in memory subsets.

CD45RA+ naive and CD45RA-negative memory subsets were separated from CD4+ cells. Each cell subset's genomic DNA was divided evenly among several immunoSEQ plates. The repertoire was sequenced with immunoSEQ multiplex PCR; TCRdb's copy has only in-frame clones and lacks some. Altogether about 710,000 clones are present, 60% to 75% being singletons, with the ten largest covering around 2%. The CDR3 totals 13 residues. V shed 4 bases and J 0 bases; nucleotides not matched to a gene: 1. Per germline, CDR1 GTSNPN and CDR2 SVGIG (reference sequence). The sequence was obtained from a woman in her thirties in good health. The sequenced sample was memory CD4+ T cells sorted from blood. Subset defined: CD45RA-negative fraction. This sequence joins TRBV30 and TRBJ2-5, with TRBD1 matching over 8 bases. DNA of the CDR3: TGTGCCTGGAACAGGGGGTACCAAGAGACCCAGTACTTC. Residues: CAWNRGYQETQYF.